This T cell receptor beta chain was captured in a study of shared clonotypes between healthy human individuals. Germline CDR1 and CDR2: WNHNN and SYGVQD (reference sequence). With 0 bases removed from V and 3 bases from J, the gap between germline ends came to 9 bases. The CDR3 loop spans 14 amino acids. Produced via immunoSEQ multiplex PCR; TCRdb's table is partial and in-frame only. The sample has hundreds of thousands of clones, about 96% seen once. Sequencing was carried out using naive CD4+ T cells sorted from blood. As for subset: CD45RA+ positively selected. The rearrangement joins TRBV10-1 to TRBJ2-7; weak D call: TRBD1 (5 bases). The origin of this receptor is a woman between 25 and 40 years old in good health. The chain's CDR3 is CASSESSRDYEQYF. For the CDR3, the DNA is TGCGCCAGCAGTGAGTCAAGCAGGGACTACGAGCAGTACTTC.